This T cell receptor (beta chain) was identified during a study of vaccination and CD4 T cells after COVID-19 (dated by TCRdb to 2021 to 2024). A note on the overall study: Convalescent patients had a positive SARS-CoV-2 result on nasal swab PCR, and of these patients, nine had mild disease and one had severe disease. The convalescent cohort included six males and four females, with two Hispanic individuals, seven Caucasians, two Asians and one multiracial person. Participants got two doses of the Pfizer-BioNTech BNT162b2 vaccine (n=8) or two doses of the Moderna mRNA-1273 vaccine (n=2). Post-COVID blood samples were collected from convalescent patients a median of approximately 100 days after diagnosis, with a range of about 30 to 170 days. Post-vaccine blood samples were obtained a median of approximately 70 days after the second vaccine dose, with a range of roughly 13 to 250 days. The cultures were stimulated with overlapping spike peptide pools from SARS-CoV-2 and from the common cold coronaviruses HCoV-NL63, HCoV-OC43 and HCoV-229E. Control cultures used a CEFX viral epitope pool as positive control, an HIV-1 Nef peptide pool as negative control, or no peptide. In 10 COVID-19 convalescent patients and several infection-naive healthy vaccine recipients, the spike-specific CD4+ TCR repertoire before mRNA vaccination was compared with the repertoire after mRNA vaccination. Summary of the overall study and its limitations: Among the post-vaccine SARS-CoV-2-reactive clones in convalescent patients, a median approximately 86% showed up only after vaccination, which suggests vaccine-specific priming. Only a relatively small number of convalescent patients were included in the study, and early timepoints following natural infection were not analyzed. Although the median number of SARS-CoV-2-reactive clonotypes went up from fewer than 25 after infection to 35 to 40 after vaccination, the increase was not significant. Nearly all vaccine-specific clones in convalescent patients (304 of 307) were mono-reactive for SARS-CoV-2 spike rather than cross-reactive with common cold coronaviruses.

Library preparation was by PCR. At the Johns Hopkins FTIC core, DNA from the cultured CD4+ T cells underwent TCR sequencing with the Oncomine TCR Beta short-read assay. Genomic DNA was extracted from the cultured CD4+ T cells with the QIAamp micro DNA kit. Oncomine TCR Beta libraries from cultured CD4+ T cells were pooled using unique dual indexes and sequenced on an Illumina iSeq 100. Regarding the original processing steps: Non-productive sequences were removed, and CDR3s not starting with C, not ending with F or W, or shorter than 7 amino acids were discarded. Antigen-specific clonotypes were identified with the MANAFEST web application by comparing peptide-stimulated wells with reference and other culture wells. Positive clones required FDR below 0.05, an odds ratio above 5, and productive frequency above 0.1% in at least two of three replicate wells. A clonotype counted as cross-reactive if it showed significant expansion both in the SARS-CoV-2 spike wells and in at least one common cold coronavirus spike condition. Levenshtein distances (stringdist) and unrooted phylogenetic trees (ape) in R version 3.6.1 were used to assess CDR3 homology. TCRdb reran the public reads through fastp at Q25 and MiXCR, keeping productive beta chains. Rows with a matching CDR3 protein are joined into one entry that keeps the most common DNA and genes. These V and J calls rely on TCRdb rather than the paper's analysis. The sample table holds thousands of distinct CDR3 sequences, of which about 76% were seen once. The ten largest make up about 19% of the sample.

Notes on this clonotype: Its target antigen remains unknown. Base qualities are not at hand, and no much larger clone is one base apart.

Trimming at the junction amounts to 3 bases on V and 0 bases on J, and the germline ends lie 6 bases apart. Including cysteine and phenylalanine, the CDR3 has 13 amino acids. CDR3 DNA only is kept here, 39 bases in frame from base 1. Based on the germline V gene (reference sequence), the CDR1 and CDR2 sequences are DFQATT and SNEGSKA. Explained via the paper, the treatment or condition label denotes: roughly 10-day PBMC culture with coronavirus spike peptide pools or control peptides (ViraFEST assay). To expand antigen-specific T cells with peptide pools and then pick out the expanded clonotypes through TCR sequencing, the study relied on the ViraFEST assay. Positive SARS-CoV-2 PCR tests in the convalescent patients dated from March to December 2020, before Alpha, Beta and Delta variants emerged in the United States. Each well held 2.2 million or so PBMCs cultured in IMDM containing roughly 5% human AB serum and approximately 9.6 IU/ml IL-2, with about 9.4 ug/ml peptide pools added. On days 3 and 7, half of the culture medium was replaced with fresh IL-2-containing medium. CD4+ T cells were isolated after 10 days of culture through negative selection using the EasySep CD4+ T cell isolation kit. Ficoll-Paque Plus gradient centrifugation was used to isolate PBMCs from whole blood, and the isolated PBMCs were then either used fresh or cryopreserved at -140C. Culture conditions were generally each tested in triplicate wells.

Sequencing was performed on CD4+ T cells from blood, cultured in vitro. The receptor was derived from a human donor who had recovered from COVID-19. In this chain, TRBV20-1 is recombined with TRBJ2-1; no D gene can be assigned with confidence. The CDR3 protein is CSASRSSYNEQFF. The nucleotide sequence reads TGCAGTGCTAGCCGGAGCTCCTACAATGAGCAGTTCTTC.